This TCR beta chain was observed in a study of control samples from healthy donors and cancer patients. This CDR3 has 13 residues. CDR1 is KGHSH, CDR2 LQKENI, per germline. V shed 4 bases and J 7 bases; nucleotides not matched to a gene: 5. The assay was immunoSEQ multiplex PCR, and TCRdb's table has in-frame clones only and misses some. The sample includes more than 100,000 clones, approximately 88% of them seen just once. The V gene is TRBV18, the J gene TRBJ1-2; 8 bases align to TRBD1. This clonotype originated in a man in his forties or fifties in good health. Sequencing input: blood. CDR3 amino acids: CASSRTGSPGYTF. CDR3 sequence (DNA): TGTGCCAGCTCACGGACAGGGTCGCCTGGCTACACCTTC.